The clone carrying this TCR beta chain came up a few times. Its antigen remains unknown. This sample was included in a study of CD8 T cells in ankylosing spondylitis. Study-level points and caveats: Eight highly homologous variants made up a TCR beta motif, and this motif appeared characteristic of ankylosing spondylitis blood.

TCRdb re-called the 5' RACE reads through MiXCR, storing one row per CDR3 protein. The sample yields approximately 440,000 distinct CDR3 sequences, 17% seen once. The CDR3 is 18 amino acids. Germline V gene data show CDR1 as MNHEY and CDR2 as SVGAGI. Trimming cost V 3 bases and J 1 base; bases outside gene matches: 13. The chain links TRBV6-5 to TRBJ1-1, with 8 bases lining up with TRBD1. The receptor was isolated from a male donor with ankylosing spondylitis. The sequenced sample consisted of blood, either unsorted or a sorted T cell fraction (not recorded which). CDR3 sequence reads: CASSYENQGAPRNTEAFF. In nucleotides, the CDR3 is TGTGCCAGCAGTTATGAAAATCAGGGGGCACCTAGGAACACTGAAGCTTTCTTT.